A selection of T cell receptor beta chains follows, all from one sample in a study of blood T cell repertoires in COVID-19. Generated by immunoSEQ multiplex PCR, the TCRdb table keeps only in-frame clones and is missing some. The table includes around 50,000 clones, around 80% detected once. Sequencing input: peripheral blood. Receptors originate from a human donor in a cohort sampled during active COVID-19. Both conserved end residues are part of each CDR3. A D gene is named only where the DNA matches it firmly. A row's size may be missing; if present it is once, few, many or a size class.

d_call j_call clone_size v_call cdr3_nt cdr3_aa
NA TRBJ2-7 few TRBV7-9 TGTGCCAGCAGCCAGGGTCGCGAGCAGTACTTC CASSQGREQYF
NA TRBJ2-7 NA TRBV5-1 TGCGCCAGCAGCTTGGGCGGATACGAGCAGTACTTC CASSLGGYEQYF
NA TRBJ2-5 NA TRBV10-2 TGCGCCAGCAGTGGGGTGGCAGGAGAGACCCAGTACTTC CASSGVAGETQYF
TRBD2 TRBJ2-5 NA TRBV25-1 TGTGCCAGCAGTGAATGGGAGGGGCGTGCGACCCAGTACTTC CASSEWEGRATQYF
TRBD1 TRBJ2-2 NA TRBV5-6 TGTGCCAGCAGCCTAGGGACAGTGGGCTCCACCGGGGAGCTGTTTTTT CASSLGTVGSTGELFF
NA TRBJ1-1 NA TRBV7-9 TGTGCCAGCAGCTTATCACCAGGGCGCTTTGAAGCTTTCTTT CASSLSPGRFEAFF
TRBD1 TRBJ2-2 NA TRBV5-6 TGTGCCAGCAGCCTCTCCTGGACAGGCGGCAGGACCGGGGAGCTGTTTTTT CASSLSWTGGRTGELFF
NA TRBJ1-1 NA TRBV2 TGTGCCAGTTTTAACGGACAGTTGAACACTGAAGCTTTCTTT CASFNGQLNTEAFF
NA TRBJ1-3 NA TRBV6-5 TGTGCCAGCAGTTACTCAACGGTCTCTGGAAACACCATATATTTT CASSYSTVSGNTIYF
NA TRBJ1-5 NA TRBV30 TGTGCCTGGAGCGCCAATGCAGGGGCATCTCAGCCCCAGCATTTT CAWSANAGASQPQHF
NA TRBJ2-3 NA TRBV7-3 TGTGCCAGCAGCTTAGGTACTAGCACAGATACGCAGTATTTT CASSLGTSTDTQYF
TRBD1 TRBJ2-1 NA TRBV4-3 TGCGCCAGCAGCCAAGGGACAGGAGATCTCAATGAGCAGTTCTTC CASSQGTGDLNEQFF
TRBD2 TRBJ2-3 once TRBV5-4 TGTGCCAGCAGCTTAAAGGGGACTAGCCTAATGCAGTATTTT CASSLKGTSLMQYF
NA TRBJ1-2 NA TRBV7-2 TGTGCCAGCAGCCCAGCGGCAAGCTACCAAACTAACTATGGCTACACCTTC CASSPAASYQTNYGYTF
NA TRBJ2-7 NA TRBV19 TGTGCCAGTAGTATAGCGCAGGGGACCACCCGCGAGCAGTACTTC CASSIAQGTTREQYF
NA TRBJ2-6 NA TRBV19 TGTGCCAGTAGTGTTGGACAGTTCGGGGCCAACGTCCTGACTTTC CASSVGQFGANVLTF
NA TRBJ2-5 NA TRBV29-1 TGCAGCGTTGAACGAGGGAGTGGAGAGACCCAGTACTTC CSVERGSGETQYF
NA TRBJ1-5 few TRBV28 TGTGCCAGCAGTTTTGAACCTAATAGCAATCAGCCCCAGCATTTT CASSFEPNSNQPQHF
NA TRBJ2-5 NA TRBV9 TGTGCCAGCAGCGCCGGGTCTGGGGAGACCCAGTACTTC CASSAGSGETQYF
NA TRBJ2-7 NA TRBV5-4 TGTGCCAGCAGCTCCACTTACGAGCAGTACTTC CASSSTYEQYF
TRBD1 TRBJ2-2 NA TRBV11-3 TGTGCCAGCAGCTTAGGGGACAGGGCCCCCGGGGAGCTGTTTTTT CASSLGDRAPGELFF
NA TRBJ2-2 NA TRBV9 TGTGCCAGCAGCGTTGGGGCAGGACCGAACACCGGGGAGCTGTTTTTT CASSVGAGPNTGELFF
NA TRBJ1-4 NA TRBV4-3 TGCGCCAGCAGCCCGACAGAGTCCGGGGAAAAACTGTTTTTT CASSPTESGEKLFF